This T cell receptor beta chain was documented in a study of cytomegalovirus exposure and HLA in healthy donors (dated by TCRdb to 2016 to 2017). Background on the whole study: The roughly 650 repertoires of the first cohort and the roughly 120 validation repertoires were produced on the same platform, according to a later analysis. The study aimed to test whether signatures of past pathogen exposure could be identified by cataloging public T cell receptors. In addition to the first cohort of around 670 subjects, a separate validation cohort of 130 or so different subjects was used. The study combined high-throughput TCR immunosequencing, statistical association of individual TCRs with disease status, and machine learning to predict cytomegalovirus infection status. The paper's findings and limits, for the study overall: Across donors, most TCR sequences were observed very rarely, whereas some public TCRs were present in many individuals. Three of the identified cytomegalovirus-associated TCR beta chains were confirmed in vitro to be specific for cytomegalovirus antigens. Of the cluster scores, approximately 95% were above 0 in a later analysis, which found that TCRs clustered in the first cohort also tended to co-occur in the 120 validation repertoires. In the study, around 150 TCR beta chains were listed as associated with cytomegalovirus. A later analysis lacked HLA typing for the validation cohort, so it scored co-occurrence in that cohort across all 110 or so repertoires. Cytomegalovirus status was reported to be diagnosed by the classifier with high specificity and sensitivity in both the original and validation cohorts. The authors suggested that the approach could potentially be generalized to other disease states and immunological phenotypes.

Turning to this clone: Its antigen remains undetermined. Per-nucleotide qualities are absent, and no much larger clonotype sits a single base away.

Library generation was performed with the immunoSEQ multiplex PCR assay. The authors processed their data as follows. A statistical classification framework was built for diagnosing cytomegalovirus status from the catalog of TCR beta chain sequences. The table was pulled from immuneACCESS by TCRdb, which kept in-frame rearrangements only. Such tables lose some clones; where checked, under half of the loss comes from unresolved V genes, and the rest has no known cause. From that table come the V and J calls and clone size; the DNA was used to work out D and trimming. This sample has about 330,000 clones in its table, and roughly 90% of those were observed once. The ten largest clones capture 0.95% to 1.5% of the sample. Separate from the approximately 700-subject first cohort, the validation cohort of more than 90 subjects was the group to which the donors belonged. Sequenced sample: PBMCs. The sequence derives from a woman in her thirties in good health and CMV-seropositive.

CDR3 sequence: CASSLSKDGSPLHF. Read as DNA, the sequence is TGCGCCAGCAGCTTATCTAAGGACGGTTCACCCCTCCACTTT. Recombination joined TRBV5-1 with TRBJ1-6; the D gene is not confidently resolved. Relative to germline, V is 2 bases shorter and J is 9 bases shorter, with 12 bases between their ends. The CDR1 and CDR2 encoded by the germline V gene are SGHRS and YFSETQ. Taken from cysteine to phenylalanine, the CDR3 has 14 residues. Only the CDR3 part of the read is kept: 42 bases, read in frame from the first base.